The T cell receptor (beta chain) under discussion was sequenced for a study of chemoradiotherapy in HPV16-positive cancers. Overall study: Candidate HPV-specific T-cell clones and common TCR motifs came from functional assays in a couple of HPV16-positive patients. Study observations and caveats: For HPV16-positive patients, expanding HPV-responsive T cells associated with longer recurrence-free survival. HPV-specific T cells were functionally defined from only a couple of HPV16-positive patients. During treatment, candidate HPV-specific clones and E7-related motifs expanded in tumor.

About this clone itself: Its antigen is still unknown.

Clones were sequenced by immunoSEQ multiplex PCR, and TCRdb holds only the in-frame ones, with some missing. Among over 5,000 clones, nearly 80% were seen once, and the ten largest hold 30% to 40%. Unmatched junction bases numbered 8, after V lost 4 bases and J lost 13 bases. Germline values: CDR1 LGHNA, CDR2 YSLEER. The CDR3 runs 13 residues. This chain joins TRBV4-3 and TRBJ2-3; 10 positions match TRBD1. This specimen was collected from a patient who underwent chemoradiotherapy. The receptor comes from a human donor with HPV-associated anogenital cancer. The CDR3 DNA sequence: TGCGCCAGCAGCCGCGACCGGGACAGGGGAGAGTATTTT. Translation gives CASSRDRDRGEYF.